This T cell receptor beta chain appears in the sequencing data of a study of blood T cell repertoires in COVID-19. Study-wide context: Acute and convalescent COVID-19 samples came from the United States, Italy and Spain.

Authors' methods: It was from reference gene primer amplification that nucleated cell counts were estimated. Sequencing was performed with immunoSEQ multiplex PCR; in TCRdb, only in-frame clones are kept and a portion is missing. V, J and clone size are taken as reported in that table, and D and trimming were inferred from the DNA itself. The table lists approximately 200,000 clones, roughly 94% of them singletons. The CDR3 length is 12 residues. Germline V gene sequence: CDR1 SQVTM, CDR2 ANQGSEA. Trimming removed 3 bases from V and 6 bases from J, with 11 bases in between. A Seattle source enrolled patients during active infection and followed them longitudinally.

The chain uses TRBV29-1 and TRBJ1-2, with a possible D match to TRBD1 (6 bases). Sequencing used peripheral blood. This TCR was sampled from a young man with COVID-19, enrolled during active disease. CDR3 DNA sequence: TGCAGCGTTGAGGGCAGGGGACATGGCTACACCTTC. This codes for CSVEGRGHGYTF. The variable domain in full, with the rest retrieved from reference TRBV29-1 and TRBJ1-2, is SAVISQKPSRDICQRGTSLTIQCQVDSQVTMMFWYRQQPGQSLTLIATANQGSEATYESGFVIDKFPISRPNLTFSTLTVSNMSPEDSSIYLCSVEGRGHGYTFGSGTRLTVV.